This TCR beta chain was found in a study of cytomegalovirus exposure and HLA in healthy donors. Only in-frame clones appear in the TCRdb table, and some are missing; sequencing was by immunoSEQ multiplex PCR. The top ten clones hold 3% to 3.5% of a sample with a few hundred thousand clones, around 91% of them seen once. Separate from the roughly 720-subject first cohort, the roughly 120-subject validation cohort was the one that the donors belonged to. Study-level points and caveats: Under in vitro conditions, three CMV-associated chains were confirmed as specific for CMV antigens. A list of 150 or so TCR beta chains associated with cytomegalovirus was given.

The length of the CDR3 is 14 residues. V was shortened by 0 bases and J by 7 bases, with 9 bases between the two germline ends. Germline V lookup: CDR1 SGHTA, CDR2 FQGNSA. With regard to this clone: Its specificity is unknown.

Sequencing used PBMCs. The rearrangement links TRBV7-2 to TRBJ1-4; weak D call: TRBD1 (5 bases). The origin of this receptor is a woman in her twenties or thirties in good health and CMV-seronegative. CDR3 in DNA: TGTGCCAGCAGCTTAGCAGGGGCGGGTGAAAAACTGTTTTTT. It codes for CASSLAGAGEKLFF.